Listed here are 8 T cell receptor beta chains from one sample, sequenced in a study of cytomegalovirus exposure and HLA in healthy donors. PCR was performed using 60 Vbeta and 13 Jbeta primers. The protocol was immunoSEQ multiplex PCR, while the TCRdb copy is restricted to in-frame clones and leaves out a portion. The listing records some 120,000 clones. Material for sequencing was PBMCs. These receptors all come from a man aged 40-50 years in good health and CMV-seronegative.

The rearrangement links TRBV5-1 to TRBJ2-7; D perhaps matches TRBD1 (6 bases). V gave up 1 base and J gave up 2 bases, with 10 bases separating them. Germline V lookup: CDR1 SGHRS, CDR2 YFSETQ. CDR3 length: 14 residues. The CDR3 sequence: CASSLTTGTYEQYF. CDR3 in DNA: TGCGCCAGCAGCTTGACTACAGGGACCTACGAGCAGTACTTC. Complete variable domain (other parts from reference TRBV5-1 and TRBJ2-7): KAGVTQTPRYLIKTRGQQVTLSCSPISGHRSVSWYQQTPGQGLQFLFEYFSETQRNKGNFPGRFSGRQFSNSRSEMNVSTLELGDSALYLCASSLTTGTYEQYFGPGTRLTVT.

The V call is TRBV28, the J call TRBJ1-4; D is unclear. The length of the CDR3 is 11 residues. Trimming removed 8 bases from V and 4 bases from J, with 5 bases in between. From germline, CDR1 is MDHEN and CDR2 SYDVKM. CDR3 residues: CASHSNEKLFF. CDR3 nucleotide sequence: TGTGCCAGCCACAGTAATGAAAAACTGTTTTTT.

The chain uses TRBV28 and TRBJ2-4; a possible D gene is TRBD1 (5 bases). The CDR3 totals 17 residues. Germline V gives CDR1 MDHEN, CDR2 SYDVKM. V lost 4 bases, J lost 0 bases, and 16 bases lay in between. The CDR3 protein is CASSSTDKSLAKNIQYF. The CDR3 DNA reads as TGTGCCAGCAGTTCAACGGACAAGTCTTTAGCCAAAAACATTCAGTACTTC.

This chain links TRBV18 with TRBJ2-1; 13 nucleotides align to TRBD2. The CDR3 loop spans 13 amino acids. The trim removed 10 bases at V and 9 bases at J, leaving 6 bases unmatched. Germline V gene data show CDR1 as KGHSH and CDR2 as LQKENI. Written as DNA, the CDR3 is TGTGCCACCCAACGGACTAGCGGGAGTGAGCAGTTCTTC. Translating it yields CATQRTSGSEQFF.

V and J are TRBV7-9 and TRBJ2-5; 10 positions match TRBD1. Germline CDR1 SEHNR, CDR2 FQNEAQ (reference sequence). V shed 5 bases, J shed 4 bases, and the junction held 16 bases outside the gene matches. This CDR3 has 18 residues. CDR3 region: CASSKRQSGTGEGETQYF. CDR3 nucleotide sequence: TGTGCCAGCAGCAAACGACAGTCTGGGACAGGGGAGGGAGAGACCCAGTACTTC.

The rearrangement joins TRBV7-8 to TRBJ2-7; possibly TRBD2 for D (6 bases). V was pared by 5 bases and J by 7 bases, with 18 bases between. The V gene's germline CDR1 is SGHVS and CDR2 FQNEAQ. There are 14 residues in the CDR3. The CDR3: CASSQGRGAGEQYF. The CDR3 DNA follows: TGTGCCAGCAGCCAAGGGCGGGGCGCAGGGGAGCAGTACTTC.

J is TRBJ2-1 and V is TRBV27; 12 positions match TRBD2. Germline values: CDR1 MNHEY, CDR2 SMNVEV (reference sequence). The CDR3 runs to 18 residues. The V and J ends lost 4 bases and 4 bases, in that order; junction bases with no gene match: 11. CDR3 sequence: CASSSPVLAGGLYNEQFF. Written as DNA, the CDR3 is TGTGCCAGCAGTTCCCCTGTCCTAGCGGGAGGGCTGTACAATGAGCAGTTCTTC.

The chain couples TRBV10-3 to TRBJ1-1; D not resolved. Germline V gives CDR1 ENHRY, CDR2 SYGVKD. CDR3 size: 12 residues. Deletions cut 6 bases from V and 5 bases from J, with 10 bases between. CDR3: CAIRSGGTEAFF. Written as DNA, the CDR3 is TGTGCCATCAGATCGGGAGGAACTGAAGCTTTCTTT.